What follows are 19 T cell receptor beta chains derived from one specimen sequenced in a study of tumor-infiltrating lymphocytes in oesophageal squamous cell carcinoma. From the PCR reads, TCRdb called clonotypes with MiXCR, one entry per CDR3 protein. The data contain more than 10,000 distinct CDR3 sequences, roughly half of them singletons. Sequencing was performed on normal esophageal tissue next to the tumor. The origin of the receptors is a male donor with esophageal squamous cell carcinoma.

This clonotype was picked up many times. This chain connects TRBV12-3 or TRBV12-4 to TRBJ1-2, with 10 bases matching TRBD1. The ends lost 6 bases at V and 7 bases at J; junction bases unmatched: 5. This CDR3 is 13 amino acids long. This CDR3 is CASSDRGRGGYTF. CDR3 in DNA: TGTGCCAGCAGCGACAGGGGGCGTGGTGGCTACACCTTC.

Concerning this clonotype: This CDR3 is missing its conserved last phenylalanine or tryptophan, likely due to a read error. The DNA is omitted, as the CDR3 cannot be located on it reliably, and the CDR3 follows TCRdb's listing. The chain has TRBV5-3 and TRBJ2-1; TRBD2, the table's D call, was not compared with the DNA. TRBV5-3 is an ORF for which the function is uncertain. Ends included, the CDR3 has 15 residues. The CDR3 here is CASSPMRDYGYTFGS.

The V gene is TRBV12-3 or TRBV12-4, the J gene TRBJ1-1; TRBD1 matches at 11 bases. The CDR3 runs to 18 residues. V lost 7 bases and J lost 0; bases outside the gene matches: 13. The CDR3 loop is CASKTRRTGGWMNTEAFF. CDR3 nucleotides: TGTGCCAGCAAAACACGACGGACAGGGGGCTGGATGAACACTGAAGCTTTCTTT.

CDR3 amino acids: CASSFGEAGVTKNIQYF. CDR3 DNA: TGTGCCAGCAGCTTTGGGGAAGCGGGAGTTACCAAAAACATTCAGTACTTC. V is TRBV7-2 and J is TRBJ2-4; TRBD2 matches 8 bases. Germline V gene sequence: CDR1 SGHTA, CDR2 FQGNSA. The V segment lost 3 bases and the J segment 2 bases; nucleotides outside the gene matches: 9. The CDR3 is 17 residues long.

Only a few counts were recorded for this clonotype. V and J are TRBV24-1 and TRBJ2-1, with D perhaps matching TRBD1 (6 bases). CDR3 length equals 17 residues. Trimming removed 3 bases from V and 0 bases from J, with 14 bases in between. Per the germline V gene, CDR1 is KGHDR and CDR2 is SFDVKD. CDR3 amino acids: CATSDTTTGSSYNEQFF. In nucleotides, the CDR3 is TGTGCCACCAGTGATACCACTACAGGGAGCTCCTACAATGAGCAGTTCTTC.

The CDR3 spells CASSLNGFLTDTQYF. The CDR3 region has the DNA TGTGCCAGCAGCTTAAATGGCTTCCTCACAGATACGCAGTATTTT. The chain is built from TRBV7-3 and TRBJ2-3; D gene ambiguous. The CDR3 runs 15 residues. Trimming took 1 base from V and 2 from J, leaving 10 bases between them. Germline V gives CDR1 SGHTA, CDR2 FQGTGA. The entire variable domain, with the rest obtained from reference TRBV7-3 and TRBJ2-3, is as follows: GAGVSQTPSNKVTEKGKYVELRCDPISGHTALYWYRQSLGQGPEFLIYFQGTGAADDSGLPNDRFFAVRPEGSVSTLKIQRTERGDSAVYLCASSLNGFLTDTQYFGPGTRLTVL.

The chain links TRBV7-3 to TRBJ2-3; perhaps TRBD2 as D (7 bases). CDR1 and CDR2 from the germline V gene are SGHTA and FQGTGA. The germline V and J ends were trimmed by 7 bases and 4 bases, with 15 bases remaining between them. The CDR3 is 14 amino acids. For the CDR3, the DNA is TGTGCCAGCACCCTAGGGGGGGGCTCAGATACGCAGTATTTT. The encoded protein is CASTLGGGSDTQYF.

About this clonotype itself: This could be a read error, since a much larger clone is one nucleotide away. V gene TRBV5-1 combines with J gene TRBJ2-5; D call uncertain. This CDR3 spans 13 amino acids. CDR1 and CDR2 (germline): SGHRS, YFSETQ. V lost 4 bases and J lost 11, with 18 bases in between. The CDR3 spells CASSQDGYNEQYF. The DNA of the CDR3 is TGCGCCAGCAGCCAGGACGGTTACAATGAGCAGTACTTC.

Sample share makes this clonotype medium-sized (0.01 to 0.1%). CDR3: CASSLRQGNEKLFF. CDR3 nucleotides: TGTGCCAGCAGCTTACGTCAGGGTAATGAAAAACTGTTTTTT. The chain links TRBV7-9 to TRBJ1-4, with TRBD1 as a possible D gene (5 bases). This CDR3 is built from 14 residues. V shed 2 bases and J shed 4 bases, with 8 bases lying between them. In germline, CDR1 is SEHNR, CDR2 FQNEAQ (reference sequence).

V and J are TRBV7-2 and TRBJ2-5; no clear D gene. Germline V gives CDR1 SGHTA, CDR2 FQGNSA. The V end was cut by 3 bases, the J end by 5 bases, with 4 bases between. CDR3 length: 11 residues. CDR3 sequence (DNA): TGTGCCAGCAGCTTCGGGGAGACCCAGTACTTC. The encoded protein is CASSFGETQYF. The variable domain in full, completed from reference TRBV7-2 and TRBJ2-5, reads GAGVSQSPSNKVTEKGKDVELRCDPISGHTALYWYRQSLGQGLEFLIYFQGNSAPDKSGLPSDRFSAERTGGSVSTLTIQRTQQEDSAVYLCASSFGETQYFGPGTRLLVL.

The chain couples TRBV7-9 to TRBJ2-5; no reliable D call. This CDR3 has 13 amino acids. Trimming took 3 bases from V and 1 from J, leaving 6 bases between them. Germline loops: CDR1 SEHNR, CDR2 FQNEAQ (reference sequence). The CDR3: CASSFGLQETQYF. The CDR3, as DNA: TGTGCCAGCAGCTTCGGGCTCCAAGAGACCCAGTACTTC.

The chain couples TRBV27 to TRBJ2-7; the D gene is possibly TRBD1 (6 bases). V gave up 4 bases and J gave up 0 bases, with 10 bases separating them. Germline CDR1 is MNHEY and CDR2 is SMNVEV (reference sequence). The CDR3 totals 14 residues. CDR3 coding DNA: TGTGCCAGCAGTTCCGGGACAAGCTCCTACGAGCAGTACTTC. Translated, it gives CASSSGTSSYEQYF.

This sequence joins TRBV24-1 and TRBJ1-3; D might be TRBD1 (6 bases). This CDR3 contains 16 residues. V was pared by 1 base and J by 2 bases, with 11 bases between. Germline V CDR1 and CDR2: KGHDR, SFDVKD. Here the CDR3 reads CATSDFRTETGNTIYF. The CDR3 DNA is TGTGCCACCAGTGATTTCCGGACAGAGACTGGAAACACCATATATTTT.

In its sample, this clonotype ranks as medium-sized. The CDR3 region has the DNA TGTGCCAGCAGCCCTAGCGGGAGGGCCATCAATGAGCAGTTCTTC. Translated, it gives CASSPSGRAINEQFF. The chain has TRBV7-3 and TRBJ2-1, with 12 bases matching TRBD2. Germline CDR1 is SGHTA and CDR2 is FQGTGA. V shed 5 bases and J 6 bases; nucleotides not matched to a gene: 5. CDR3 length: 15 amino acids.

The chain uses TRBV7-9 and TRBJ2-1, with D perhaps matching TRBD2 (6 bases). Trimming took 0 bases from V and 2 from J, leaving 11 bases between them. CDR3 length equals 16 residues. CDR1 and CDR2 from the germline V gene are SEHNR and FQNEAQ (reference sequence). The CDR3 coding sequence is TGTGCCAGCAGCTTAGCGAATAGCGGAACCTACAATGAGCAGTTCTTC. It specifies CASSLANSGTYNEQFF.

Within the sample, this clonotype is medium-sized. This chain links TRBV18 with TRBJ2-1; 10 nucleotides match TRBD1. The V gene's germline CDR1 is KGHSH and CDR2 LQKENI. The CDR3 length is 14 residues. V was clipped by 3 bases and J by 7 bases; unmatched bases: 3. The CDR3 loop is CASSPGQGMNEQFF. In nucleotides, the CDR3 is TGTGCCAGCTCACCGGGACAGGGGATGAATGAGCAGTTCTTC.

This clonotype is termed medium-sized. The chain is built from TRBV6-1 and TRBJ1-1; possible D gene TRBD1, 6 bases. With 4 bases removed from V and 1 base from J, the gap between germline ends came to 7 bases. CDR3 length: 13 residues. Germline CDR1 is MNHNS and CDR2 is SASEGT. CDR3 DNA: TGTGCCAGCAGTGCGACAGGGAACACTGAAGCTTTCTTT. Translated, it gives CASSATGNTEAFF.

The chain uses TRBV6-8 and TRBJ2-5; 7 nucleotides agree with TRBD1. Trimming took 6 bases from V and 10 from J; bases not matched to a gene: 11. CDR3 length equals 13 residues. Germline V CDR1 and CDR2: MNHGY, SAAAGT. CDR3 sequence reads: CASSPTGSPNQYF. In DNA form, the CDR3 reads TGTGCCAGCAGCCCGACAGGGTCCCCCAACCAGTACTTC.

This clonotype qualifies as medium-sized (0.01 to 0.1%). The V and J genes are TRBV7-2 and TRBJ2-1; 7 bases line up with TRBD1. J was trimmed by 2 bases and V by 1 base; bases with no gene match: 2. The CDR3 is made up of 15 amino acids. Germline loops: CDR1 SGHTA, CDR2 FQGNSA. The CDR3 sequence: CASSLGGQTYNEQFF. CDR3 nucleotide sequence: TGTGCCAGCAGCTTAGGGGGACAGACCTACAATGAGCAGTTCTTC. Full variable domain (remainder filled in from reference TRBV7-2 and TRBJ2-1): GAGVSQSPSNKVTEKGKDVELRCDPISGHTALYWYRQSLGQGLEFLIYFQGNSAPDKSGLPSDRFSAERTGGSVSTLTIQRTQQEDSAVYLCASSLGGQTYNEQFFGPGTRLTVL.